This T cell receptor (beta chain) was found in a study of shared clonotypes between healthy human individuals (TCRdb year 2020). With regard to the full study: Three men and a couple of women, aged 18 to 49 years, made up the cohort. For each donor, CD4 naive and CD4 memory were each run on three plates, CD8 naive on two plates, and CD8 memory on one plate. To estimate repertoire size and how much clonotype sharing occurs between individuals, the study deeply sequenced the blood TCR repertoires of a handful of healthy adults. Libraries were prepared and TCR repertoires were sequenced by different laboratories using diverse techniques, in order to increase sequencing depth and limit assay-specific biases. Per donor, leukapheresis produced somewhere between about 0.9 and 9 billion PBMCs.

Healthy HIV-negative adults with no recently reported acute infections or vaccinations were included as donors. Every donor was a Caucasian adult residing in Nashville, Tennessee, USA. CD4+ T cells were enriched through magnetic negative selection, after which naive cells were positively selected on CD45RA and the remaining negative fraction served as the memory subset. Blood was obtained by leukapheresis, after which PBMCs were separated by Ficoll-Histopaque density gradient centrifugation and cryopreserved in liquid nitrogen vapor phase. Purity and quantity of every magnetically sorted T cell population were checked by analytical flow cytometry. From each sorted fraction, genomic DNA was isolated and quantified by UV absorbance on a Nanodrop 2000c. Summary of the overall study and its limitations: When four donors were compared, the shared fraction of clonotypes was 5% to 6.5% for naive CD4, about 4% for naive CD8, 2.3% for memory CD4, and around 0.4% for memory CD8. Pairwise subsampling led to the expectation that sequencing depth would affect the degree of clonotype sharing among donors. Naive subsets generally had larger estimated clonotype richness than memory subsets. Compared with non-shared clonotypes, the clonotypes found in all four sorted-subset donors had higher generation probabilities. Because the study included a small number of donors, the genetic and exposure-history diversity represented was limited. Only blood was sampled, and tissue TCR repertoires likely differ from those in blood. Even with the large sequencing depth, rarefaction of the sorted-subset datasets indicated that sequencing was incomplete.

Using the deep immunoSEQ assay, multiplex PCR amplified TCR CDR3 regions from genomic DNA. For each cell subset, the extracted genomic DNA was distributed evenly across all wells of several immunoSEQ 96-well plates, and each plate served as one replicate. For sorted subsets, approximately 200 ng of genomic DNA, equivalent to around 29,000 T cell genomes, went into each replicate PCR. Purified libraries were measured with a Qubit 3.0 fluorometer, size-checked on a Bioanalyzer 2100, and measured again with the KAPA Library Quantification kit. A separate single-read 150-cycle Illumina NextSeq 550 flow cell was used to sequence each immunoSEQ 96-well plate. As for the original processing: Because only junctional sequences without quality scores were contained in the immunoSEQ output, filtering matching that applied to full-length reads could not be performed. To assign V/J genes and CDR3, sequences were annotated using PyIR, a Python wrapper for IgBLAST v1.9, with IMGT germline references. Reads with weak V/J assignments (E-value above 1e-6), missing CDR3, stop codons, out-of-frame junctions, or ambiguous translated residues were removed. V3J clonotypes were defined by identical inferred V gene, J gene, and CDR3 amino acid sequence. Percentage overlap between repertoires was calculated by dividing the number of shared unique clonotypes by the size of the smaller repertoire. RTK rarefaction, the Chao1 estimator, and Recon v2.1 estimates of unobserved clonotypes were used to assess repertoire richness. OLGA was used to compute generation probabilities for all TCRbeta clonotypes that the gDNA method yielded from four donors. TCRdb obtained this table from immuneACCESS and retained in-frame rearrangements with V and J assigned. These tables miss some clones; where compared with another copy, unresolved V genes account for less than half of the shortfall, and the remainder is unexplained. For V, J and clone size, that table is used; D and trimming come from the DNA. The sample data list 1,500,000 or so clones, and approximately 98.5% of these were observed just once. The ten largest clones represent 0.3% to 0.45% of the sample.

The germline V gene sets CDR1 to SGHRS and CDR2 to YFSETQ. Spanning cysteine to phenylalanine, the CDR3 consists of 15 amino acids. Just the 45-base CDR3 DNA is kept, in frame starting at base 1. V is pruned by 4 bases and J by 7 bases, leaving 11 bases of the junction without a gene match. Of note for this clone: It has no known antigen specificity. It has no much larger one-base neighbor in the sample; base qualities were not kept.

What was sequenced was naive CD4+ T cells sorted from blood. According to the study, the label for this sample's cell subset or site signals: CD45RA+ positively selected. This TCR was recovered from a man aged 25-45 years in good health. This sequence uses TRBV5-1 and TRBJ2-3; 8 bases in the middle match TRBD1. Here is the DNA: TGCGCCAGCAGCCGGCGACCGGACAGGGCGAATACGCAGTATTTT. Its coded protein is CASSRRPDRANTQYF.